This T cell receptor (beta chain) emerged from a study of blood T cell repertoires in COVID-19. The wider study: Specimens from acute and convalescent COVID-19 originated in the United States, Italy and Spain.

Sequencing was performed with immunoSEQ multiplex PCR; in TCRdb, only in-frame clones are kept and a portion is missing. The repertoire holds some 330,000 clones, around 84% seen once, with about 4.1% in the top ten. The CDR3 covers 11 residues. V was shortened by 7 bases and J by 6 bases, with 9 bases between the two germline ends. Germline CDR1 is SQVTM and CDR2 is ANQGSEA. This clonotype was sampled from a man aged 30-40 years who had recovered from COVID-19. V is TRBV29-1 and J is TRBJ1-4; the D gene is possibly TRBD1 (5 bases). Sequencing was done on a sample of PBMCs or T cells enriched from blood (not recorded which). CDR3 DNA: TGCAGCGCCACGGGGGATGAAAAACTGTTTTTT. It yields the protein CSATGDEKLFF.